This T cell receptor beta chain was identified during a study of neurological immune-mediated disorders. Study results and caveats: TCR-beta repertoires seemed private in all groups, with no expanded CDR3 amino acid sequences shared.

This clonotype was counted at least ten times. Its antigen is undetermined. In TCRdb, the 5' RACE reads were re-called with MiXCR into one record per CDR3 protein. The table includes about 33,000 distinct CDR3 sequences, about 13% detected once. Noted time point: longitudinal time-point 2. Per the germline V gene, CDR1 is SGHDT and CDR2 is YYEEEE. Trimming took 4 bases from V and 4 from J; bases not matched to a gene: 2. The CDR3 length is 15 residues. The sample was PBMCs. The chain combines TRBV5-6 with TRBJ2-3; 14 positions match TRBD2. The sequence was collected from a woman aged 40-49 years in good health. The CDR3 bases are TGTGCCAGCAGCGGGGGACTAGCGGGGGCAGATACGCAGTATTTT. This translates into CASSGGLAGADTQYF.